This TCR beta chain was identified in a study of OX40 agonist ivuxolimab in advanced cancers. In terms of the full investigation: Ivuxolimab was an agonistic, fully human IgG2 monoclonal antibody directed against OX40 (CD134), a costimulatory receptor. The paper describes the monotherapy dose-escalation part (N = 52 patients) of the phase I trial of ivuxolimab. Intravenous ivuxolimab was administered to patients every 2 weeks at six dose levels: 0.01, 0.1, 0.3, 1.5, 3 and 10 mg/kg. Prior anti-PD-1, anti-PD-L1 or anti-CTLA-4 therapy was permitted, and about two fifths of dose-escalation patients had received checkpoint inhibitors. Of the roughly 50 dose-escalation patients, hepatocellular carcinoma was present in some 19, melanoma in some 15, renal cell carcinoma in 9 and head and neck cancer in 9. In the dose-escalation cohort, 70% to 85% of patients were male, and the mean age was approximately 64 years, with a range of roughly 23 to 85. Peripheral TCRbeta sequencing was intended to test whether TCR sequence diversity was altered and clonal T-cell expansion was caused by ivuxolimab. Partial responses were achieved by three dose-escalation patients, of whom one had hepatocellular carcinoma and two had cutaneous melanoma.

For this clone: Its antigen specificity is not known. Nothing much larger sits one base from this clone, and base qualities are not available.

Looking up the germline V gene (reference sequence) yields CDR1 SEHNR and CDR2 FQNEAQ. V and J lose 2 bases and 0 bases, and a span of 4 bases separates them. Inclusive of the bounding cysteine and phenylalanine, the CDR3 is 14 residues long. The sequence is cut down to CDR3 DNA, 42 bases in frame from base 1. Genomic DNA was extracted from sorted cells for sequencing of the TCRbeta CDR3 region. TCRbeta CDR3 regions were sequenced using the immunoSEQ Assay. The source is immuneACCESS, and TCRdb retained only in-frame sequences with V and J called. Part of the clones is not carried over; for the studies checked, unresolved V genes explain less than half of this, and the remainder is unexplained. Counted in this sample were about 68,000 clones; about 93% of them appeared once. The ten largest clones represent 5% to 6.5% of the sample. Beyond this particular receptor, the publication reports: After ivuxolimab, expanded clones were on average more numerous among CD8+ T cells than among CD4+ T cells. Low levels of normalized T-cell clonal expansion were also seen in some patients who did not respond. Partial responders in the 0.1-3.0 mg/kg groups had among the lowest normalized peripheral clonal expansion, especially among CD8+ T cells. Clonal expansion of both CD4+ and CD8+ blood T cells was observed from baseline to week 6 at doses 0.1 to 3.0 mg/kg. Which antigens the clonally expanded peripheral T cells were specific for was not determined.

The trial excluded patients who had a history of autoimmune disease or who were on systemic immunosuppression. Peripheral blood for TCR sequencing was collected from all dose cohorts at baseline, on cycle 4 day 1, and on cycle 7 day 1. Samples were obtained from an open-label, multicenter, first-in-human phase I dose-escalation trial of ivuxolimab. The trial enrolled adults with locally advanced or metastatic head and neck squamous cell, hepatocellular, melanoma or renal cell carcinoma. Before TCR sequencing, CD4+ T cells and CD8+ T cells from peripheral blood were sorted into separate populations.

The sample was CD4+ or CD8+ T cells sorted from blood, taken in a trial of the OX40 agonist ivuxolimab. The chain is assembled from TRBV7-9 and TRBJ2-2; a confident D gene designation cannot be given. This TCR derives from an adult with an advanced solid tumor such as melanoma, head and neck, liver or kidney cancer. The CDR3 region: CASSLTTNTGELFF. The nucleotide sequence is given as TGTGCCAGCAGCTTAACTACGAACACCGGGGAGCTGTTTTTT.